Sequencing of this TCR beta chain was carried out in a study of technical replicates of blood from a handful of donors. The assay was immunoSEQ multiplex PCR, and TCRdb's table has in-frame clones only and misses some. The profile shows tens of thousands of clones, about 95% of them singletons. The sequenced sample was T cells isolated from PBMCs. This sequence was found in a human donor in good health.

The CDR3 here is CASSLQSRGSTDTQYF. The CDR3 region has the DNA TGCGCCAGCAGCTTGCAGTCGCGGGGGAGCACAGATACGCAGTATTTT. The rearrangement links TRBV5-1 to TRBJ2-3; 7 bases are shared with TRBD2. The CDR3 is 16 amino acids. Per the germline V gene, CDR1 is SGHRS and CDR2 is YFSETQ. With 1 base clipped from V and 0 bases from J, the junction kept 5 bases outside the gene matches. The full variable domain, its missing parts supplied by reference TRBV5-1 and TRBJ2-3, is KAGVTQTPRYLIKTRGQQVTLSCSPISGHRSVSWYQQTPGQGLQFLFEYFSETQRNKGNFPGRFSGRQFSNSRSEMNVSTLELGDSALYLCASSLQSRGSTDTQYFGPGTRLTVL.